This section outlines one T cell receptor beta chain sequence together with its context. Its antigen specificity is not known. No qualities accompany the bases; no much larger clone lies one base away. TCRbeta CDR3 regions were amplified from genomic DNA using the immunoSEQ Assay, a bias-controlled multiplex PCR. In the source study's methods: Within the assay, amplification of reference gene primers was used to estimate how many nucleated cells each sample contained. Sequence reads were collapsed and filtered to measure the absolute abundance of every unique TCRbeta CDR3 rearrangement. For each sample, productive Simpson clonality was calculated by taking the square root of Simpson's diversity index across productive rearrangements. TCRdb limited this immuneACCESS table to in-frame rearrangements with V and J called. A share of clones is missing; checked studies link under half to unresolved V genes, and the rest is unexplained. V and J calls plus clone size are reproduced from that table; the DNA served to infer D and trimming. This sample has over 120,000 clones in its table, and roughly 73% of those were observed once. The top ten hold roughly 9% of the sample.

Whole blood was collected in K2EDTA tubes by collaborating institutions according to the institutions' own protocols. For TCRbeta analysis, collaborators shipped samples in one of three forms: frozen whole blood, isolated PBMCs, or DNA extracted from either of those sample types. Its CDR3 holds 18 amino acids, cysteine through phenylalanine. Here the CDR3 DNA is all that survives: 54 bases in frame from base 1. Trimming accounts for 0 bases at V and 6 bases at J, while the number of junction bases matched to no gene is 5. CDR1 and CDR2 were assigned from the germline V gene as MNHNS and SASEGT. The data are from a study of blood T cell repertoires in COVID-19 (dated by TCRdb to 2018 to 2021). Broadly, across the study: Samples covering the acute and convalescent phases of COVID-19 were provided by collaborators in the United States, Italy and Spain. The prospective study material was composed of cDNA or gDNA derived from T cells, B-cell-depleted T cells, or PBMCs. Deeply sampled blood TCRbeta repertoires from subjects exposed to, actively infected with, or recovered from COVID-19 were included in the dataset. A freely available public database, intended as a resource for researchers studying the immune response to SARS-CoV-2, is where the repertoires were released. The samples were drawn from the first 160 participants of the ongoing ImmuneRACE study and from more than 1,000 subjects provided by 6 global collaborators. A de-identified subject ID, COVID-19 status, age in years and sex were almost always included in the sample metadata. Where available, HLA class I and class II types were obtained from metadata supplied by the sample provider rather than from assay-based typing. What the study reported, not specific to this receptor: How much clinical and demographic metadata was included differed by source and by participant, and the metadata was provided uncurated.

In this chain, TRBV6-1 is recombined with TRBJ2-1, with 16 junctional bases fitting TRBD2. Sequenced material: peripheral blood. The TCR comes from a woman in her forties or fifties with active or convalescent COVID-19. The CDR3 protein: CASSEALGTSGRGNEQFF. The DNA reads as follows: TGTGCCAGCAGTGAAGCTCTCGGGACTAGCGGGAGGGGCAATGAGCAGTTCTTC.